The 18 T cell receptor beta chains reported below all come from one sample, sequenced in a study of response to subunit inactivated influenza vaccine (dated by TCRdb to 2016 to 2019). The method behind the library was RT-PCR. Instrument on record: Illumina HiSeq 2500. In-frame beta chains were kept once TCRdb had trimmed the public reads at Q25 with fastp and called clones with MiXCR. Every entry covers one CDR3 protein and lists the most common genes and DNA from its rows. A total of approximately 520,000 distinct CDR3 sequences appear in this sample, 25% of them only once. 1.9% of the sample is in the top ten clones. The source material was CD4+ T cells sorted from PBMCs, sampled 4 to 6 days after vaccination. These receptor sequences come from a man aged 50 to 59 who received an inactivated influenza vaccine. Donor details come from another sample of the same person, matched by shared clones.

The rearrangement links TRBV15 to TRBJ1-4; D perhaps matches TRBD1 (6 bases). The CDR3 runs 17 residues. The germline gives CDR1 LNHNV, CDR2 YYDKDF (reference sequence). V was shortened by 1 base and J by 2 bases, with 14 bases between the two germline ends. The CDR3 region is CATSRVGWGATNEKLFF. Here the CDR3 DNA reads TGTGCCACCAGCAGAGTGGGTTGGGGGGCGACTAATGAAAAACTGTTTTTT.

This clonotype was counted ten times or more. This chain connects TRBV5-6 to TRBJ2-7; D not resolved. Germline V lookup: CDR1 SGHDT, CDR2 YYEEEE. The CDR3 spans 15 residues. Trimming cost V 0 bases and J 3 bases, with 13 bases left between them. CDR3 DNA: TGTGCCAGCAGCTTGGGACCCGCCTTTATCTACGAGCAGTACTTC. This encodes CASSLGPAFIYEQYF.

This clonotype has ten or more counts. This chain connects TRBV20-1 to TRBJ2-7; D not resolved. The CDR3 is 12 amino acids. Germline-derived CDR1 and CDR2 are DFQATT and SNEGSKA (reference sequence). The V end lost 6 bases, the J end lost 1 base, and 10 bases lay between the germline ends. CDR3 amino acids: CSAPTLSYEQYF. Written as DNA, the CDR3 is TGCAGTGCCCCGACACTTTCCTACGAGCAGTACTTC.

This clonotype was detected a few times. V and J are TRBV11-2 and TRBJ1-4, with 8 bases fitting TRBD1. V gave up 3 bases and J gave up 5 bases; unmatched junction bases: 2. Germline loops: CDR1 SGHAT, CDR2 FQNNGV. This CDR3 has 14 residues. CDR3 sequence reads: CASSFNRGNEKLFF. In nucleotides, the CDR3 is TGTGCCAGCAGCTTCAACAGGGGGAATGAAAAACTGTTTTTT.

In its sample, this clonotype was seen a few times. The V and J genes are TRBV20-1 and TRBJ1-2; D is perhaps TRBD1 (5 bases). The CDR3 runs 13 residues. V was clipped by 2 bases and J by 10 bases, with 17 bases between them. From germline, CDR1 is DFQATT and CDR2 SNEGSKA (reference sequence). As DNA, the CDR3 is TGCAGTGCTAGATATGGTTTTTGGGGACTCTACACCTTC. This encodes CSARYGFWGLYTF.

Comments on this clonotype: One end of the junction does not line up with germline, which may come from a read error. CDR3 in amino acids: CASSDPGQGATHTQYF. The DNA for the CDR3 is TGCGCCAGCAGTGACCCAGGACAGGGTGCCACACATACGCAGTATTTT. J is TRBJ2-3 and V is TRBV10-1; 8 bases are a match to TRBD1. The CDR3 has 16 residues. Germline V gene lookup returns CDR1 WNHNN and CDR2 SYGVQD (reference sequence).

The J gene is TRBJ2-1, the V gene TRBV2; D might be TRBD1 or TRBD2, each matching 5 bases. Germline V gene data show CDR1 as SNHLY and CDR2 as FYNNEI. The CDR3 is 10 amino acids. Trimming pared 8 bases from V and 12 bases from J, leaving 11 bases between. The chain's CDR3 is CASGDGSQFF. Written as DNA, the CDR3 is TGTGCCAGCGGGGACGGCTCGCAGTTCTTC.

This clonotype has more than one count but fewer than ten. The V call is TRBV3-1, the J call TRBJ1-2; unclear D gene. CDR3 length: 15 amino acids. CDR1 LGHDT and CDR2 YNNKEL come from the germline V gene (reference sequence). Trimming removed 1 base at V and 7 bases at J, with 16 bases between. As DNA, the CDR3 is TGTGCCAGCAGCCAAGGGTCGGATCCCTTGGGTGGCTACACCTTC. This encodes CASSQGSDPLGGYTF.

This clonotype was seen repeatedly, ten times or more. The chain links TRBV10-3 to TRBJ1-1; 9 bases map to TRBD1. Germline CDR1 is ENHRY and CDR2 is SYGVKD. CDR3 length: 15 amino acids. Losses at the gene ends were 2 bases for V and 1 base for J; bases not matched to a gene: 2. The CDR3 sequence: CAISEPGQGNTEAFF. Here the CDR3 DNA reads TGTGCCATCAGTGAGCCGGGACAGGGGAACACTGAAGCTTTCTTT.

This clonotype was seen more than once but under ten times. The V and J genes are TRBV20-1 and TRBJ2-7; possibly TRBD1 for D (6 bases). Germline loops: CDR1 DFQATT, CDR2 SNEGSKA (reference sequence). V was pared by 1 base and J by 3 bases, with 19 bases between. The CDR3 sequence is 16 residues long. CDR3 sequence reads: CSARVWNRANNYEQYF. CDR3 nucleotide sequence: TGCAGTGCTAGAGTGTGGAACAGGGCCAATAACTACGAGCAGTACTTC.

The J gene is TRBJ2-3, the V gene TRBV6-2 or TRBV6-3, with 9 positions matching TRBD1. The germline V gene encodes CDR1 MNHEY and CDR2 SVGEGT. V shed 8 bases and J 4 bases; nucleotides not matched to a gene: 4. The CDR3 runs to 13 residues. As DNA, the CDR3 is TGTGCCAGCCTGAGGACAGGGGCAGATACGCAGTATTTT. The encoded protein is CASLRTGADTQYF.

The DNA for the CDR3 is TGTGCCAGCAGCTCCTTGAGCGCTGAAGCTTTCTTT. Translated: CASSSLSAEAFF. This chain connects TRBV12-3 or TRBV12-4 to TRBJ1-1; D is ambiguous. The CDR3 totals 12 residues. V dropped 6 bases and J dropped 6 bases, with 11 bases sitting between them.

V usage is TRBV7-2 and J usage is TRBJ2-3; D possibly corresponds to TRBD1 (6 bases). Trimming pared 4 bases from V and 1 base from J, leaving 12 bases between. Germline V gene sequence: CDR1 SGHTA, CDR2 FQGNSA. The CDR3 totals 15 residues. The CDR3 region has the DNA TGTGCCAGCAGCTCCCATGGACAGCGCACAGATACGCAGTATTTT. Translation: CASSSHGQRTDTQYF.

V usage is TRBV18 and J usage is TRBJ1-1; D is perhaps TRBD1 (5 bases). The CDR3 runs 12 residues. Trimming took 5 bases from V and 5 from J, leaving 9 bases between them. CDR1 and CDR2 from the germline V gene are KGHSH and LQKENI. CDR3 coding DNA: TGTGCCAGCTCAATCGGGGGGACTGAAGCTTTCTTT. Translation: CASSIGGTEAFF.

V gene TRBV20-1 combines with J gene TRBJ2-1, with a possible D match to TRBD1 (5 bases). This CDR3 is built from 16 residues. The ends were cut back, 1 base at V and 5 bases at J, with 18 bases in the middle. Germline CDR1 is DFQATT and CDR2 is SNEGSKA (reference sequence). The CDR3 coding sequence is TGCAGTGCTAGAGCCTGGCAGGGTACGTTGGACAATGAGCAGTTCTTC. This encodes CSARAWQGTLDNEQFF.

The chain carries TRBV7-2 and TRBJ2-7, with 10 bases fitting TRBD2. The CDR3 totals 14 residues. Germline-derived CDR1 and CDR2 are SGHTA and FQGNSA. V gave up 6 bases and J gave up 3 bases; unmatched junction bases: 5. The CDR3 sequence is CASRSSSGSYEQYF. The CDR3 bases are TGTGCCAGCAGGTCTTCTAGCGGGAGCTACGAGCAGTACTTC.

This chain joins TRBV6-5 and TRBJ1-6; D possibly corresponds to TRBD1 (6 bases). V dropped 0 bases and J dropped 7 bases, with 10 bases sitting between them. This CDR3 spans 15 amino acids. The germline V gene encodes CDR1 MNHEY and CDR2 SVGAGI. DNA of the CDR3: TGTGCCAGCAGTTACTCGAGCGGGACAAATTCACCCCTCCACTTT. Translating gives CASSYSSGTNSPLHF.

The CDR3 is CASSQVADTQYF. In DNA form, the CDR3 reads TGTGCCAGCAGCCAGGTGGCGGATACGCAGTATTTT. V usage is TRBV3-1 and J usage is TRBJ2-3; D gene unclear. The V end lost 3 bases, the J end lost 6 bases, and 7 bases lay between the germline ends. Germline CDR1 is LGHDT and CDR2 is YNNKEL (reference sequence). The CDR3 has 12 residues.